This note documents a single TCR beta chain sequence. The target antigen is unknown. At one end the junction does not follow the germline gene, possibly because of a read error. Genomic DNA was employed as the template in profiling TCR beta VDJ and CDR3. TCRdb re-analysed the reads in MiXCR, keeping a single row per CDR3 protein. The sample has hundreds of thousands of distinct CDR3 sequences; around 30% are singletons. Selection for sequencing was limited to patients who had shown CD8+CD57+ cell expansion by flow cytometry. The source of the sample is a study of CD8+CD57+ T cells in acquired aplastic anemia. Overall study results and limits: Patients did not significantly differ from controls in CD8+ Simpson's diversity.

This CDR3 has 14 residues. Germline V gene data show CDR1 as MGHDK and CDR2 as SYGVNS. Material: sorted CD4+, CD8+, or CD8+CD57+ T cells (not recorded which) from PBMCs. This sequence joins TRBV25-1 and TRBJ1-2; 7 bases fit TRBD1. This TCR was sampled from a human donor with aplastic anemia. The CDR3 spells CASSESGARGGYTF. CDR3 bases: TGTGCCAGCAGTGAATCCGGGGCGAGAGGGGGCTATACCTTC.